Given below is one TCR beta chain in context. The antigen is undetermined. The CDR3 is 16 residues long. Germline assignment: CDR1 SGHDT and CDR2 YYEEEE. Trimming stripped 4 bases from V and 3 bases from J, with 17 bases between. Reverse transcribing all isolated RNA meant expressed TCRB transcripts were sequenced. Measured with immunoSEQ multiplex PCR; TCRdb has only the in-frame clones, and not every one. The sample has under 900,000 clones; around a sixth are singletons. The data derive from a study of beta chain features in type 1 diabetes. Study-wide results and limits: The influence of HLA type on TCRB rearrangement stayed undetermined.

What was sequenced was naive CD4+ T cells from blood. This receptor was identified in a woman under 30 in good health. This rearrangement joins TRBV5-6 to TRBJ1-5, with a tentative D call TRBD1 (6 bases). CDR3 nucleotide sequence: TGTGCCAGCAGCCGGATCGGACAGAAGCACAATCAGCCCCAGCATTTT. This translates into CASSRIGQKHNQPQHF. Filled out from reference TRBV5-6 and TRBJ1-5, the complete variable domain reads DAGVTQSPTHLIKTRGQQVTLRCSPKSGHDTVSWYQQALGQGPQFIFQYYEEEERQRGNFPDRFSGHQFPNYSSELNVNALLLGDSALYLCASSRIGQKHNQPQHFGDGTRLSIL.